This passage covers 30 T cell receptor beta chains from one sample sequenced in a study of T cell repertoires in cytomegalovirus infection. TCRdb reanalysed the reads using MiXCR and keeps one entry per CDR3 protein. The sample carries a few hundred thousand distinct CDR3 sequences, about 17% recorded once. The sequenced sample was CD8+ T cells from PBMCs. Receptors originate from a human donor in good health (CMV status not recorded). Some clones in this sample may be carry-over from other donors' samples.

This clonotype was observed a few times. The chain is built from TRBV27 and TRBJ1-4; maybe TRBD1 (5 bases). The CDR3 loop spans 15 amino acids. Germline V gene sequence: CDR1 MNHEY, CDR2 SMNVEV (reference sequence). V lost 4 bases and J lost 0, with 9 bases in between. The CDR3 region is CASSSGPTTNEKLFF. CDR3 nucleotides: TGTGCCAGCAGTTCGGGACCTACAACTAATGAAAAACTGTTTTTT.

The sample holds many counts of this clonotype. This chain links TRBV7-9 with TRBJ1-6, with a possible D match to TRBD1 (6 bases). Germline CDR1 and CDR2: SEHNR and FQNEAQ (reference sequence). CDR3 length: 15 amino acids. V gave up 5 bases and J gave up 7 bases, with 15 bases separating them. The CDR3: CASSSLGGVNSPLHF. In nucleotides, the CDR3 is TGTGCCAGCAGCAGCTTAGGGGGGGTAAATTCACCCCTCCACTTT. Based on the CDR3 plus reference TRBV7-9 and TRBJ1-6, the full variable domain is DTGVSQNPRHKITKRGQNVTFRCDPISEHNRLYWYRQTLGQGPEFLTYFQNEAQLEKSRLLSDRFSAERPKGSFSTLEIQRTEQGDSAMYLCASSSLGGVNSPLHFGNGTRLTVT.

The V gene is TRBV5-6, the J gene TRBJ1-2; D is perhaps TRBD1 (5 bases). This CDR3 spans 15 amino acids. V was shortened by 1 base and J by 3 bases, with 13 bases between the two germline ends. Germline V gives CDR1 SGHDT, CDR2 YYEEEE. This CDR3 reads CASSLRQLDYYGYTF. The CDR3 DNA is TGTGCCAGCAGCTTGAGACAGCTCGATTACTATGGCTACACCTTC. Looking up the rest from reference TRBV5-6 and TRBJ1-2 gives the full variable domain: DAGVTQSPTHLIKTRGQQVTLRCSPKSGHDTVSWYQQALGQGPQFIFQYYEEEERQRGNFPDRFSGHQFPNYSSELNVNALLLGDSALYLCASSLRQLDYYGYTFGSGTRLTVV.

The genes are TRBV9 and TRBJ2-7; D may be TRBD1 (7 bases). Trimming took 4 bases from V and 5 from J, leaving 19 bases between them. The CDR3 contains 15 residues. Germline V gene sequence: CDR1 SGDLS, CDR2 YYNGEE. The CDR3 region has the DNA TGTGCCAGCAGCCCGGGGGCAGGGGACAGCGACGAGCAGTACTTC. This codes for CASSPGAGDSDEQYF.

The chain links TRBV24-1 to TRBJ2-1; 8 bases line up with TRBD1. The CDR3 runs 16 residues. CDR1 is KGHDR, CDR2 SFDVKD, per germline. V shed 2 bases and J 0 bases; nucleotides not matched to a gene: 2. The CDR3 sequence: CATSDSGTGSYNEQFF. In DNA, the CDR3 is TGTGCCACCAGTGATTCCGGGACAGGCTCCTACAATGAGCAGTTCTTC.

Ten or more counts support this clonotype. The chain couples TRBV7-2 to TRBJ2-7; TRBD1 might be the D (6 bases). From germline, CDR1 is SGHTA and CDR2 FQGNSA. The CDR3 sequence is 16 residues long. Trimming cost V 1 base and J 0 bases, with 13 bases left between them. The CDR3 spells CASSLGFGTLSYEQYF. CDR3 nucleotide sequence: TGTGCCAGCAGCTTAGGTTTCGGGACACTCTCCTACGAGCAGTACTTC.

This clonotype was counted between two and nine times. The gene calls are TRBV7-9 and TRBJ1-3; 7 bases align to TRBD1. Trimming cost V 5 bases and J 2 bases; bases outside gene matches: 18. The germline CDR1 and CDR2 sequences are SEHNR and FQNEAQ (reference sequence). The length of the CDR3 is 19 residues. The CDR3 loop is CASSTLRDSLENTGNTIYF. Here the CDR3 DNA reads TGTGCCAGCAGCACCCTCCGGGACAGCTTGGAAAATACTGGAAACACCATATATTTT.

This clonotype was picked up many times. CDR3 DNA: TGTGCCAGCAGCTTAGGGAGGCTAGGCCAAGGGTATTTGAATGGGAAATACGAGCAGTACTTC. Amino acid sequence: CASSLGRLGQGYLNGKYEQYF. V and J are TRBV7-8 and TRBJ2-7, with TRBD2 as a possible D gene (5 bases). The CDR3 has 21 residues. Per the germline V gene, CDR1 is SGHVS and CDR2 is FQNEAQ. V was trimmed by 1 base and J by 4 bases, leaving 32 bases between them.

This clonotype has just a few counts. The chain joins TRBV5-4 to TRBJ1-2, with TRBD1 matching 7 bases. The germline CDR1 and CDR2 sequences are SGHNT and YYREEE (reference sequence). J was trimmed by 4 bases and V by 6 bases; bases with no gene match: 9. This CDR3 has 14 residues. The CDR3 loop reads CASMYRGGGYGYTF. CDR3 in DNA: TGTGCCAGCATGTACAGGGGAGGTGGCTATGGCTACACCTTC.

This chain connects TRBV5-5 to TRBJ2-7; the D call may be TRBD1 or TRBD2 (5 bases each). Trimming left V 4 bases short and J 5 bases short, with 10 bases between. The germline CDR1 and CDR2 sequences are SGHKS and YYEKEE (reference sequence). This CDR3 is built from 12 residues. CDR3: CASSGTGDEQYF. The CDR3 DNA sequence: TGTGCCAGCAGCGGGACCGGGGACGAGCAGTACTTC.

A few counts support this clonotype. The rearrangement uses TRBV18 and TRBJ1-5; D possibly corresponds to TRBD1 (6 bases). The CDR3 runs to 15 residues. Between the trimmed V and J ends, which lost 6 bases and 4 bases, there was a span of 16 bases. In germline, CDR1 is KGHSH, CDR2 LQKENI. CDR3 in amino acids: CASSPDTGNNQPQHF. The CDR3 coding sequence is TGTGCCAGCTCGCCTGACACAGGGAATAATCAGCCCCAGCATTTT.

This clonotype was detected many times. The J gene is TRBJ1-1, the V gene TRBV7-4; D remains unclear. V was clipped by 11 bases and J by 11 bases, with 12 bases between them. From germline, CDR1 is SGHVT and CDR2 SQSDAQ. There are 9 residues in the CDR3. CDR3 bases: TGTGCCCCACACCCATGGGCTTTCTTT. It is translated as CAPHPWAFF.

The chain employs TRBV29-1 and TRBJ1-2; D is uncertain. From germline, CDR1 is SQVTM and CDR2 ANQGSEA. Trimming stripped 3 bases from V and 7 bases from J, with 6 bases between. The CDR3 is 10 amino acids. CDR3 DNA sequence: TGCAGCGTTGAGGGTTCTGGCTACACCTTC. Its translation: CSVEGSGYTF. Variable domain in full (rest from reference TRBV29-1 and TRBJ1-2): SAVISQKPSRDICQRGTSLTIQCQVDSQVTMMFWYRQQPGQSLTLIATANQGSEATYESGFVIDKFPISRPNLTFSTLTVSNMSPEDSSIYLCSVEGSGYTFGSGTRLTVV.

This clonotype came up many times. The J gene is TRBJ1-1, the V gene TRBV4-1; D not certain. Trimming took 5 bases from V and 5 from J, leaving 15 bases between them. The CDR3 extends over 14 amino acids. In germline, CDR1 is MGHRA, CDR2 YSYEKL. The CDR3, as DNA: TGCGCCAGCAGCTCCCGGGGAGGGAGAACTGAAGCTTTCTTT. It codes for CASSSRGGRTEAFF.

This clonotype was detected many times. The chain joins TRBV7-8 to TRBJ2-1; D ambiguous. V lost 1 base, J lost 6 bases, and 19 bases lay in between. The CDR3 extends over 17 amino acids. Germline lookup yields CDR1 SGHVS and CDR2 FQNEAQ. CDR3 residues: CASSLVRTPEYTNEQFF. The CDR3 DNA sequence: TGTGCCAGCAGCTTAGTCCGGACCCCCGAGTATACCAATGAGCAGTTCTTC.

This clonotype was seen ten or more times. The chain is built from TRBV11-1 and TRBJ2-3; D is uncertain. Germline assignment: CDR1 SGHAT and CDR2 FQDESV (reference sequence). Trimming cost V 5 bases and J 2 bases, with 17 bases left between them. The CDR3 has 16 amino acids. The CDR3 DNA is TGTGCCAGCAGCCCGAGGACCAACGACATCACAGATACGCAGTATTTT. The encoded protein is CASSPRTNDITDTQYF.

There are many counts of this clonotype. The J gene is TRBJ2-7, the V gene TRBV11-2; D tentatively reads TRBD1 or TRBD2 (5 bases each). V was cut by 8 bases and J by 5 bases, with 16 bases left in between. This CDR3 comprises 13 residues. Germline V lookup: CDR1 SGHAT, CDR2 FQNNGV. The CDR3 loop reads CASGPGPKDEQYF. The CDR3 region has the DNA TGTGCCAGCGGCCCGGGACCCAAAGACGAGCAGTACTTC.

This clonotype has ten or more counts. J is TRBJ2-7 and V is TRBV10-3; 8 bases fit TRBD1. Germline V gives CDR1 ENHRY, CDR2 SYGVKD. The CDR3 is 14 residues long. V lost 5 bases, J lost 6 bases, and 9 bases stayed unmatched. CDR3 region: CAISSPDRGTEQYF. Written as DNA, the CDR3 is TGTGCCATCAGTTCGCCTGACAGGGGAACCGAGCAGTACTTC.

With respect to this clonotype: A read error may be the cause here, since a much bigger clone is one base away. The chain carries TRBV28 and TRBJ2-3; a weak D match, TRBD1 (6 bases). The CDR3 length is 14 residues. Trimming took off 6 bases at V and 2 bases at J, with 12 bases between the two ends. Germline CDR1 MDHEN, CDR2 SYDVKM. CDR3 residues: CASSFTGNTDTQYF. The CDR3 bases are TGTGCCAGCAGCTTTACAGGGAACACAGATACGCAGTATTTT.

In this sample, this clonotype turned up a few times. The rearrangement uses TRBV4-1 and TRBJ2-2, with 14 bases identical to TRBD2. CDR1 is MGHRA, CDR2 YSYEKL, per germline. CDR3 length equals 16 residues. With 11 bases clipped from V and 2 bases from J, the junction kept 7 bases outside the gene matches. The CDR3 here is CAGGTSGGRNTGELFF. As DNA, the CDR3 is TGCGCCGGAGGGACTAGCGGGGGAAGAAACACCGGGGAGCTGTTTTTT.

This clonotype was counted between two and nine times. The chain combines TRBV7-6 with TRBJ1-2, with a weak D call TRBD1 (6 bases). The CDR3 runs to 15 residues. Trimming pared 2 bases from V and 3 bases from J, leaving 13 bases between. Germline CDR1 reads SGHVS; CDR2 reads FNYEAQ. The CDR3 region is CASSLSGGRYYGYTF. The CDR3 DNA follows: TGTGCCAGCAGCTTATCGGGGGGCCGGTACTATGGCTACACCTTC.

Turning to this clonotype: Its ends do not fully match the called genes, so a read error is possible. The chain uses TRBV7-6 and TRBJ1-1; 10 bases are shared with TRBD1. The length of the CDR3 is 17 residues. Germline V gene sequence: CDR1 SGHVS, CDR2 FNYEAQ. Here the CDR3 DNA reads TGTTCCAGCAGCCCTTTCGGGACAGGGGAATCGGGCACTGAAGCCTTCTTT. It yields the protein CSSSPFGTGESGTEAFF.

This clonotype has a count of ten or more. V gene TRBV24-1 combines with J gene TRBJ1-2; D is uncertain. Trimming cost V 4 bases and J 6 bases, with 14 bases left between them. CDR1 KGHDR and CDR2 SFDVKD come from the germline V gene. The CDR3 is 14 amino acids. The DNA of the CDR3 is TGTGCCACCAGTGAACCGGACCAGCGGGATGGCTACACCTTC. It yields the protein CATSEPDQRDGYTF.

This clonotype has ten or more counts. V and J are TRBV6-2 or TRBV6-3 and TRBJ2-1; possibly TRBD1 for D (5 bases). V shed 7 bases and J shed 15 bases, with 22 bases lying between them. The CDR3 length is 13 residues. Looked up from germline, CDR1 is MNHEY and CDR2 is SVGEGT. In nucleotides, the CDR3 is TGTGCCAGCACCGAGGTGGGGCTTACGGCTTGGTTCTTC. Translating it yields CASTEVGLTAWFF.

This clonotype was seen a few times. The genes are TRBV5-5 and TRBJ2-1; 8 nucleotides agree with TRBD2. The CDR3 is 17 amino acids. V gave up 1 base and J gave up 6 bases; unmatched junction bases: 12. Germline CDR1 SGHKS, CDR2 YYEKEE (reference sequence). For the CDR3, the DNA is TGTGCCAGCAGCTTGCGGTATGCGGCTAGCGGGCGCAATGAGCAGTTCTTC. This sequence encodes CASSLRYAASGRNEQFF.

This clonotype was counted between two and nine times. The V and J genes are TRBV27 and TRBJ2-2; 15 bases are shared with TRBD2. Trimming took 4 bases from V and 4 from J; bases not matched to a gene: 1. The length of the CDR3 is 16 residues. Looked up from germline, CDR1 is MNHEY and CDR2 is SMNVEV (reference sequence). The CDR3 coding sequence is TGTGCCAGCAGTTCGGGACTAGCGGGGGGCACCGGGGAGCTGTTTTTT. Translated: CASSSGLAGGTGELFF.

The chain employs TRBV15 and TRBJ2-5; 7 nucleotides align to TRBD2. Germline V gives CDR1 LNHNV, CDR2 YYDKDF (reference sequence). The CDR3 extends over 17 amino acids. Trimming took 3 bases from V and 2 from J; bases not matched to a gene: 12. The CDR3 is CATSRDRLADKQETQYF. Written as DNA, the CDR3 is TGTGCCACCAGCAGGGACCGTCTAGCGGATAAACAAGAGACCCAGTACTTC.

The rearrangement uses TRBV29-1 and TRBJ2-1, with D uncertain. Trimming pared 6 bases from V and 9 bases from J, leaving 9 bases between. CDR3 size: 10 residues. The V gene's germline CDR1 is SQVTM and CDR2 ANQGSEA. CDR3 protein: CSVVTTEQFF. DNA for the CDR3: TGCAGCGTGGTCACAACTGAGCAGTTCTTC.

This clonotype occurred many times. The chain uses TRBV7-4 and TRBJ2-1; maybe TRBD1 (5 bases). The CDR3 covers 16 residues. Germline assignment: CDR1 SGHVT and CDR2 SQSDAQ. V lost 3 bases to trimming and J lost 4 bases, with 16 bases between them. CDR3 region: CASSFCLRQKYNEQFF. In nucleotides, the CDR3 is TGTGCCAGCAGCTTCTGTCTGAGACAGAAGTACAATGAGCAGTTCTTC.

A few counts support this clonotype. The CDR3 sequence is CASSPGGRSNSNQPQHF. Here the CDR3 DNA reads TGTGCCAGCAGCCCCGGGGGCAGGTCGAATAGCAATCAGCCCCAGCATTTT. The J gene is TRBJ1-5, the V gene TRBV7-6; TRBD1 might be the D (6 bases). The CDR3 consists of 17 residues. Germline CDR1 is SGHVS and CDR2 is FNYEAQ. V dropped 5 bases and J dropped 0 bases, with 17 bases sitting between them.